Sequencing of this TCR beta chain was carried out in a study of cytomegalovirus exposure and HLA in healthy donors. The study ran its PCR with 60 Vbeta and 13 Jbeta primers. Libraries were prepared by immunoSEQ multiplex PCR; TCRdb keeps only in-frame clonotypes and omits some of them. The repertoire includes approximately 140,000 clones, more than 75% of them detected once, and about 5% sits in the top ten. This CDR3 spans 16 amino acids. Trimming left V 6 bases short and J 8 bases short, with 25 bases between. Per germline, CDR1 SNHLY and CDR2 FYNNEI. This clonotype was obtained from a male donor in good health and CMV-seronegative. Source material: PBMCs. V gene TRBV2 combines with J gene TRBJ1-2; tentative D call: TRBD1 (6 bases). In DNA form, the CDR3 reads TGTGCCAGCAGCCTCGGAGTCCAGGGGATAGTAGCAGGCTACACCTTC. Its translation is CASSLGVQGIVAGYTF.